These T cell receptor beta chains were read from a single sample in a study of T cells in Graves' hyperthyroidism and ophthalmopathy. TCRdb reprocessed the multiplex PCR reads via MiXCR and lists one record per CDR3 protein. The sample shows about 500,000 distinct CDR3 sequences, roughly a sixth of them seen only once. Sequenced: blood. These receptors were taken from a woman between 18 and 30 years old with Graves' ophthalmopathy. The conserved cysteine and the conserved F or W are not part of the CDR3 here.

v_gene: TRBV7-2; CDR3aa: ASSSASDTQY
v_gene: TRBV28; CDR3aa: ASRRAGVWENYGYT
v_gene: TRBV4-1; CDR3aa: ASSQTGTSGGTDTQY
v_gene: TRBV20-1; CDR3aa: SAGLGLSADTQY
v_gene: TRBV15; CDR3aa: ATSPTGGTYEQY
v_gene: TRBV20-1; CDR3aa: SASFRLPDTQY
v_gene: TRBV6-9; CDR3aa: ASSSHPWEGELF
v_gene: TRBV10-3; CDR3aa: AISGLSGLAYEQY
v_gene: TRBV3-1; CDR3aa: ASSQVRRSQGTDTQY
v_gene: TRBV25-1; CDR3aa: ASSETATTYEQY
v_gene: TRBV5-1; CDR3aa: ASSFGDSIYGYT
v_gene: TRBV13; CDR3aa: ASSLGAGGYT
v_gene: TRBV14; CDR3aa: ASSRFPTYEQY
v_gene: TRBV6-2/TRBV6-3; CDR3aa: ATETGPYEQF
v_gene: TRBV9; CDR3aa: ASSVEVGGNEQF
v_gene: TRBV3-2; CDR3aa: ASNQRREFGYT
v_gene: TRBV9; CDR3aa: ASSLIRDTRPLNTEAF
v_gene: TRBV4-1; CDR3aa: ASSQDSPGYGYT
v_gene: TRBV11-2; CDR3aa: ASSFLAGGRYNEQF
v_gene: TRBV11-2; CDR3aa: ASSLAPTNYGYT
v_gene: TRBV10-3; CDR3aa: AISESTAGGTDTQY
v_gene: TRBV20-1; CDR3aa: SAKVVAGVIVRNEQF
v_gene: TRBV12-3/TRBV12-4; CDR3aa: ASSAERGEKLF
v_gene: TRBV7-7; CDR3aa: ASSLKTGGTNEKLF
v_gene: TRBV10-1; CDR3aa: ASTPGTITYEQY
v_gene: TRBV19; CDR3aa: ASSPSQTGVGEAF
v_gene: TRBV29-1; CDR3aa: SVEKRNTGELF
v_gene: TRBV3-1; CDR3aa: ASSQDRGWSDTQY
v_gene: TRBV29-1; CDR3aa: SGRGYYGYT
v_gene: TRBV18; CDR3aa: ASSRTGETGALNAGELF
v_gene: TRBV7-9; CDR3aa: ASSPTSVWVYNEQF